The present T cell receptor (beta chain) was sequenced within a study of cytomegalovirus exposure and HLA in healthy donors. Comment on this clone: Its antigen is unidentified.

Study-level results: A later analysis, which compared TCR beta chains of equal frequency, found the HLA-associated ones more clonally expanded. The study flagged about 150 TCR beta chains as cytomegalovirus-associated. Earlier results showed most TCR beta V segments being productive about 90% or about 30% of the time. TCR sequences were mostly rare, though some public TCRs occurred in many donors.

A multiplex PCR was run with 60 Vbeta primers and 13 Jbeta primers. The data were produced by immunoSEQ multiplex PCR, yet TCRdb's version contains in-frame clones alone and is incomplete. The sample yields some 150,000 clones, around four fifths seen once. This CDR3 spans 10 amino acids. Trimming shortened V by 5 bases and J by 7 bases, and 5 bases separated the two germline ends. Germline V gives CDR1 LNHDA, CDR2 SQIVND (reference sequence). The sequence was obtained from a male donor in good health and CMV-seronegative. Sequencing was performed on PBMCs. This chain joins TRBV19 and TRBJ1-1, with D unclear. This CDR3 reads CASSAHEAFF. CDR3 DNA sequence: TGTGCCAGTAGTGCGCATGAAGCTTTCTTT.